This T cell receptor (beta chain) appears in the sequencing data of a study of regulatory T cells in long-lasting Graves disease. Relying on iRepertoire HTBI primers and Arm-PCR of CDR3 regions, the team built TCR beta libraries. From the multiplex PCR reads, TCRdb called clonotypes with MiXCR, one entry per CDR3 protein. The sample records over 500,000 distinct CDR3 sequences, about 16% being singletons. Germline loops: CDR1 SGHTA, CDR2 FQGNSA. There are 18 residues in the CDR3. Trimming at V came to 1 base and at J to 1 base, leaving 4 bases not matched to a gene. The time point here: newly diagnosed GD, antithyroid drugs for less than 3 months. PBMCs were the source of the RNA used for TCR sequencing. Into tubes containing EDTA, about 9 milliliters of peripheral blood were drawn. Another study also made use of these data, one on T cells in Graves' hyperthyroidism and ophthalmopathy.

Sequencing was performed on peripheral blood mononuclear cells (PBMCs), taken at new diagnosis, from a patient treated with antithyroid drugs. V gene TRBV7-2 combines with J gene TRBJ2-1, with 13 nucleotides matching TRBD2. This sequence was found in a man younger than 35 with Graves disease. CDR3 in amino acids: CASSLGTSGGGSYNEQFF. The CDR3 region has the DNA TGTGCCAGCAGCTTAGGGACTAGCGGGGGCGGTTCCTACAATGAGCAGTTCTTC.